The rows below give T cell receptor beta chains drawn from one sample of a study of shared clonotypes between healthy human individuals. Sequencing was performed with immunoSEQ multiplex PCR; in TCRdb, only in-frame clones are kept and a portion is missing. The table records about 2.4 million clones, over 85% of them present only once. Sample: naive CD4+ T cells sorted from blood. These receptors were taken from a man younger than 30 in good health. Each CDR3 is given with its conserved first and last residue. The D gene is left open where the match is weak. Rows give clone size only sometimes, using once, few, many, or a class for an expanded clone.

cdr3_nt: TGTGCCAGCAGCCCCCTGCCGGGCGGGGCAGCTAATGAGCAGTTCTTC
cdr3_aa: CASSPLPGGAANEQFF
j_call: TRBJ2-1
v_call: TRBV9
d_call: .
clone_size: .

cdr3_nt: TGCGCCAGTGGACTAGCGGGAGGTAGCACAGATACGCAGTATTTT
cdr3_aa: CASGLAGGSTDTQYF
j_call: TRBJ2-3
v_call: TRBV5-1
d_call: TRBD2
clone_size: .

cdr3_nt: TGTGCCAGCAGCTTCGGACCGGGCGGGTTCCAAGAGACCCAGTACTTC
cdr3_aa: CASSFGPGGFQETQYF
j_call: TRBJ2-5
v_call: TRBV9
d_call: .
clone_size: .

cdr3_nt: TGTGCCTGGGGGTCCAGAGTGGCCGGGGAGCTGTTTTTT
cdr3_aa: CAWGSRVAGELFF
j_call: TRBJ2-2
v_call: TRBV30
d_call: .
clone_size: .

cdr3_nt: TGTGCCAGCTCACGGGAATCAGGTGGAAACACCATATATTTT
cdr3_aa: CASSRESGGNTIYF
j_call: TRBJ1-3
v_call: TRBV18
d_call: .
clone_size: .

cdr3_nt: TGTGCCAGCAGCCAGACGCCGAGCACAGATACGCAGTATTTT
cdr3_aa: CASSQTPSTDTQYF
j_call: TRBJ2-3
v_call: TRBV5-4
d_call: .
clone_size: .

cdr3_nt: TGTGCCAGCAGCCCCGACAGGGTCGCCCATCAGCCCCAGCATTTT
cdr3_aa: CASSPDRVAHQPQHF
j_call: TRBJ1-5
v_call: TRBV7-2
d_call: TRBD1
clone_size: .

cdr3_nt: TGTGCCAGCTCGGGGACAGGGGTTAACTATGGCTACACCTTC
cdr3_aa: CASSGTGVNYGYTF
j_call: TRBJ1-2
v_call: TRBV6-6
d_call: TRBD1
clone_size: .

cdr3_nt: TGTGCCTGGAGTGCGGGACTAGCGGGAGGCCCTAGGGACGAGCAGTACTTC
cdr3_aa: CAWSAGLAGGPRDEQYF
j_call: TRBJ2-7
v_call: TRBV30
d_call: TRBD2
clone_size: .

cdr3_nt: TGCGCCAGCAGTCCTGGGGAGTACTACGAGCAGTACTTC
cdr3_aa: CASSPGEYYEQYF
j_call: TRBJ2-7
v_call: TRBV5-1
d_call: .
clone_size: .

cdr3_nt: TGTGCCATCAGTGACGACCCAAGGTCGGACAGAGAAGCTTTCTTT
cdr3_aa: CAISDDPRSDREAFF
j_call: TRBJ1-1
v_call: TRBV10-3
d_call: .
clone_size: .

cdr3_nt: TGTGCCAGTAGTATGGTCGCAGGGAACACTGAAGCTTTCTTT
cdr3_aa: CASSMVAGNTEAFF
j_call: TRBJ1-1
v_call: TRBV19
d_call: .
clone_size: few

cdr3_nt: TGTGCCAGCAGTTCCGGACAGGGGAGTGAAAAACTGTTTTTT
cdr3_aa: CASSSGQGSEKLFF
j_call: TRBJ1-4
v_call: TRBV28
d_call: TRBD1
clone_size: .

cdr3_nt: TGTGCCAGCAGCCGGCCTGGCTACACCTTC
cdr3_aa: CASSRPGYTF
j_call: TRBJ1-2
v_call: TRBV21-1
d_call: .
clone_size: .

cdr3_nt: TGTGCCATCAGTGAGTCTCGAGACAGGGGGCCTGGGGAGCAGTACTTC
cdr3_aa: CAISESRDRGPGEQYF
j_call: TRBJ2-7
v_call: TRBV10-3
d_call: TRBD1
clone_size: .

cdr3_nt: TGTGCCAACAGTACAGGGTTCAACACTGAAGCTTTCTTT
cdr3_aa: CANSTGFNTEAFF
j_call: TRBJ1-1
v_call: TRBV25-1
d_call: .
clone_size: .

cdr3_nt: TGTGCCAGCAGCGGAGGGACAGGGAGGAACACCGGGGAGCTGTTTTTT
cdr3_aa: CASSGGTGRNTGELFF
j_call: TRBJ2-2
v_call: TRBV5-6
d_call: TRBD1
clone_size: .

cdr3_nt: TGTGCCATCAGTGATCGAGCGGGAGGGTACAATGAGCAGTTCTTC
cdr3_aa: CAISDRAGGYNEQFF
j_call: TRBJ2-1
v_call: TRBV10-3
d_call: TRBD2
clone_size: .

cdr3_nt: TGCACCAGCAGCCACCGGGGGAGGAGCACTGAAGCTTTCTTT
cdr3_aa: CTSSHRGRSTEAFF
j_call: TRBJ1-1
v_call: TRBV1
d_call: .
clone_size: .

cdr3_nt: TGTGCCAGCAGCCGGGACAGGGGAACATATGGCTACACCTTC
cdr3_aa: CASSRDRGTYGYTF
j_call: TRBJ1-2
v_call: TRBV5-4
d_call: TRBD1
clone_size: .

cdr3_nt: TGTGCCTGGAGTGTTCCAGGGATTATGAACACTGAAGCTTTCTTT
cdr3_aa: CAWSVPGIMNTEAFF
j_call: TRBJ1-1
v_call: TRBV30
d_call: .
clone_size: few

cdr3_nt: TGTGCCAGCAGCTCCCGGGACGGTACCTACGAGCAGTACTTC
cdr3_aa: CASSSRDGTYEQYF
j_call: TRBJ2-7
v_call: TRBV7-9
d_call: .
clone_size: .